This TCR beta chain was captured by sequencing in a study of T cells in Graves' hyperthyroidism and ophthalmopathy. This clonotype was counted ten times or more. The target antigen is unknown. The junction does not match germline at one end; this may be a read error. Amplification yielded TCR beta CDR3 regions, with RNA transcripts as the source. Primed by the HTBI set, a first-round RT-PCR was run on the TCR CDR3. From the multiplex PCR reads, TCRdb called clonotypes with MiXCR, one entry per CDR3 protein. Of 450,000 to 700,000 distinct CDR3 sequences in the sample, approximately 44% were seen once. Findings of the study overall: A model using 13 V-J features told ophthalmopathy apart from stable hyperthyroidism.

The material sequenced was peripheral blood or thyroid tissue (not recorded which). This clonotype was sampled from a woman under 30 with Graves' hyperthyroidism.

This CDR3 reads CASSETDEKLFF. As DNA, the CDR3 is TGTGCCAGCTCCGAAACTGATGAAAAACTGTTTTTT. V and J are TRBV25-1 and TRBJ1-4; D is uncertain. Germline CDR1 and CDR2: MGHDK and SYGVNS. CDR3 size: 12 residues.